This TCR beta chain was profiled in a study of response to subunit inactivated influenza vaccine. The CDR3 sequence is 16 residues long. With 4 bases removed from V and 0 bases from J, the gap between germline ends came to 13 bases. The V gene's germline CDR1 is SGHRS and CDR2 YFSETQ. In the case of this clonotype: Its antigen remains unknown.

Findings and limits, study-wide: Authors suggested seasonal influenza vaccinations each recruit few new T cells.

TCRdb passed the RT-PCR reads through MiXCR, listing each CDR3 protein once. The sample gives about 700,000 distinct CDR3 sequences, less than 15% of which show up once; 6% to 9.5% is in the top ten. This receptor was identified in a man aged 50 or older who received an inactivated influenza vaccine. The V call is TRBV5-1, the J call TRBJ1-4; D is perhaps TRBD1 (6 bases). The sequencing here drew on PBMCs from blood, taken 14 to 15 days before vaccination. CDR3 nucleotide sequence: TGCGCCAGCAGCCCGGGACATCAATCAACTAATGAAAAACTGTTTTTT. Encoded protein: CASSPGHQSTNEKLFF.